This TCR beta chain derives from a study of cytomegalovirus exposure and HLA in healthy donors. V lost 7 bases to trimming and J lost 5 bases, with 13 bases between them. CDR1 SGHKS and CDR2 YYEKEE come from the germline V gene (reference sequence). This CDR3 has 13 amino acids. In the PCR, 60 Vbeta and 13 Jbeta primers were used. Sequencing used immunoSEQ multiplex PCR; TCRdb keeps in-frame clones, though not all of them. The sample shows about 120,000 clones, approximately 80% of them seen only once. The origin of this receptor is a man aged 40-49 years in good health and CMV-seropositive. Input material: PBMCs. The chain has TRBV5-5 and TRBJ2-1, with a tentative D call TRBD1 (6 bases). CDR3 nucleotide sequence: TGTGCCAGCTTACGACAGGACCACAATGAGCAGTTCTTC. Protein sequence: CASLRQDHNEQFF.